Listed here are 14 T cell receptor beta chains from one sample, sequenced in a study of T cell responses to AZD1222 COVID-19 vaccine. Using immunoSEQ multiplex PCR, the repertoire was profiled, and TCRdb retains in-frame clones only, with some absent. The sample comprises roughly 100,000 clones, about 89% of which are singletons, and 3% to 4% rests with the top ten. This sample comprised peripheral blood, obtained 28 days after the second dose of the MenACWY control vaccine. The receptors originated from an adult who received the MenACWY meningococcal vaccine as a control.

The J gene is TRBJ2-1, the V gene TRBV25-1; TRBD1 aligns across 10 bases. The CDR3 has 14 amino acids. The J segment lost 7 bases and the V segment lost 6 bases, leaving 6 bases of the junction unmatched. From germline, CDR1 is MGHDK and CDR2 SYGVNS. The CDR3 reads CASRAGTGENEQFF. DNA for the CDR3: TGTGCCAGCAGGGCCGGGACAGGGGAGAATGAGCAGTTCTTC. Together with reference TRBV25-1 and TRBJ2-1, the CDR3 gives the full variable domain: EADIYQTPRYLVIGTGKKITLECSQTMGHDKMYWYQQDPGMELHLIHYSYGVNSTEKGDLSSESTVSRIRTEHFPLTLESARPSHTSQYLCASRAGTGENEQFFGPGTRLTVL.

CDR3 sequence reads: CATSDTGFGNQPQHF. CDR3 in DNA: TGTGCCACCAGTGATACGGGGTTTGGCAATCAGCCCCAGCATTTT. The chain has TRBV24-1 and TRBJ1-5; D gene unclear. Between the trimmed V and J ends, which lost 3 bases and 2 bases, there was a span of 10 bases. The germline CDR1 and CDR2 sequences are KGHDR and SFDVKD. CDR3 length: 15 residues.

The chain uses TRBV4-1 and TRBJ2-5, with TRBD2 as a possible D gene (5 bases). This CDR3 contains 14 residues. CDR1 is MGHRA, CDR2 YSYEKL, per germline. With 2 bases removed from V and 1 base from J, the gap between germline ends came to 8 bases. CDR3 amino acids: CASSQPLAQETQYF. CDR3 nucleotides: TGCGCCAGCAGCCAACCCCTAGCCCAAGAGACCCAGTACTTC.

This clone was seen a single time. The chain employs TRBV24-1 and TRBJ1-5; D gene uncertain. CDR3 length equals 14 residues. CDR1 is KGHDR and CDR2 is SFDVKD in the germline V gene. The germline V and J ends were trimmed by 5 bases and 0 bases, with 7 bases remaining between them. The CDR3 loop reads CATSAGLSNQPQHF. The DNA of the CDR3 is TGTGCCACCAGTGCGGGCCTTAGCAATCAGCCCCAGCATTTT.

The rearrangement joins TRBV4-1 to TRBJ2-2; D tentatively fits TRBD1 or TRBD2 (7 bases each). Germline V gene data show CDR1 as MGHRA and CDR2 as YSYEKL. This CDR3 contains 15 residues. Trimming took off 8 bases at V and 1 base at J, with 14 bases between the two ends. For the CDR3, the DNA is TGCGCCAGCGCCCAGGGGGGGTTGAACACCGGGGAGCTGTTTTTT. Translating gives CASAQGGLNTGELFF.

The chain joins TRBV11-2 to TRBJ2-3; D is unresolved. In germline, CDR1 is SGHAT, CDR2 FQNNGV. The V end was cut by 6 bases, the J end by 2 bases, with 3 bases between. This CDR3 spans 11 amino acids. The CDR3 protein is CASRDTDTQYF. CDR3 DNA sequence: TGTGCCAGCAGAGACACAGATACGCAGTATTTT.

DNA for the CDR3: TGCGCCAGCAGCCAAGCGGACAGCATTTACTACAATGAGCAGTTCTTC. It translates to CASSQADSIYYNEQFF. The chain couples TRBV4-3 to TRBJ2-1, with D maybe TRBD1 (6 bases). With 1 base removed from V and 3 bases from J, the gap between germline ends came to 13 bases. This CDR3 region has 16 residues. Germline CDR1 and CDR2: LGHNA and YSLEER.

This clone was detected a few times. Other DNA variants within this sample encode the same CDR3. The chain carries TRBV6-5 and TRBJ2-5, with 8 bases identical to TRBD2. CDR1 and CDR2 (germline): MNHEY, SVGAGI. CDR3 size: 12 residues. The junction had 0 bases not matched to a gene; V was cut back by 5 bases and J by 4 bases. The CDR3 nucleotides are TGTGCCAGCAGTCGGGGGGGAGAGACCCAGTACTTC. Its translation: CASSRGGETQYF.

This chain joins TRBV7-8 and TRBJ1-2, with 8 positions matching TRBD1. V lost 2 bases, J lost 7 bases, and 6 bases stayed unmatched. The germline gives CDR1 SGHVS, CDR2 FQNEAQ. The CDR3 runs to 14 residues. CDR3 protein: CASSLSQGAAGYTF. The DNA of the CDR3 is TGTGCCAGCAGCTTAAGCCAGGGGGCGGCTGGCTACACCTTC.

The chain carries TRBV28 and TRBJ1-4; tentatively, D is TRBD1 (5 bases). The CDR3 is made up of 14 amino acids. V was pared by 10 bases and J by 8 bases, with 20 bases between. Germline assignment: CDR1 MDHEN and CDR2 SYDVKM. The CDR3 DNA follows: TGTGCCACCTCCTCGGGGGTTCTGAGGGAAAAACTGTTTTTT. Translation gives CATSSGVLREKLFF. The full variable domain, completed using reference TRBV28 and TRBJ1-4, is DVKVTQSSRYLVKRTGEKVFLECVQDMDHENMFWYRQDPGLGLRLIYFSYDVKMKEKGDIPEGYSVSREKKERFSLILESASTNQTSMYLCATSSGVLREKLFFGSGTQLSVL.

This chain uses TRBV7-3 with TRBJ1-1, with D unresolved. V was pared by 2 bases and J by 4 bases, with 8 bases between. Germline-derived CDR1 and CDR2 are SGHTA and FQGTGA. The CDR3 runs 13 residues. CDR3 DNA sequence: TGTGCCAGCAGCTTACGCTTCGCCACTGAAGCTTTCTTT. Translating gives CASSLRFATEAFF.

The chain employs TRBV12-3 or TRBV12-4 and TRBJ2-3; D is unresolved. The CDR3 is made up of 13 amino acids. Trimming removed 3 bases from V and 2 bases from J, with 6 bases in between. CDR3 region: CASSLADTDTQYF. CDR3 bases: TGTGCCAGCAGTTTGGCGGACACAGATACGCAGTATTTT.

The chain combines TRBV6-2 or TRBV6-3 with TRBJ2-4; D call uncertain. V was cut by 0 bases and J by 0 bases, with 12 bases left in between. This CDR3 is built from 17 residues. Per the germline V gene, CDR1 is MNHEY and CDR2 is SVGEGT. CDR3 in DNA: TGTGCCAGCAGTTACTCGAACCCCTCTCAAGCCAAAAACATTCAGTACTTC. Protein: CASSYSNPSQAKNIQYF.

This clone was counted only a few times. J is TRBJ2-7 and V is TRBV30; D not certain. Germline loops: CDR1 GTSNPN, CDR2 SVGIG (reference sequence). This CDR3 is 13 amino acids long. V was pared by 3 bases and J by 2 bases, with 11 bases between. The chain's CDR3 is CAWRPTTPYEQYF. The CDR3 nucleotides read TGTGCCTGGAGGCCTACTACTCCCTACGAGCAGTACTTC. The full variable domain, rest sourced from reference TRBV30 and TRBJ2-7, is SQTIHQWPATLVQPVGSPLSLECTVEGTSNPNLYWYRQAAGRGLQLLFYSVGIGQISSEVPQNLSASRPQDRQFILSSKKLLLSDSGFYLCAWRPTTPYEQYFGPGTRLTVT.